This entry concerns a single T cell receptor (beta chain). The data derive from a study of blood T cell repertoires in COVID-19. Across the whole study: Material from acute and convalescent COVID-19 was sourced from the United States, Italy and Spain.

Libraries were prepared by immunoSEQ multiplex PCR; TCRdb keeps only in-frame clonotypes and omits some of them. This repertoire shows some 100,000 clones, 85% found once; its top ten account for about 1.7%. The CDR3 totals 15 residues. Germline-derived CDR1 and CDR2 are SGHAT and FQNNGV. Trimming took 5 bases from V and 2 from J, leaving 13 bases between them. This chain uses TRBV11-2 with TRBJ1-5; D might be TRBD1 (5 bases). This TCR was sampled from a woman between 70 and 85 years old with active or convalescent COVID-19. The material sequenced was peripheral blood. DNA of the CDR3: TGTGCCAGCAGCGAGAACGTAGGGGGCAATCAGCCCCAGCATTTT. The encoded protein is CASSENVGGNQPQHF.